One TCR beta chain is described in this entry. Measured with immunoSEQ multiplex PCR; TCRdb has only the in-frame clones, and not every one. This table holds approximately 180,000 clones, approximately 88% found once. CDR1 is MNHNY, CDR2 SVGAGI, per germline (reference sequence). CDR3 length: 15 residues. Between the trimmed V and J ends, which lost 7 bases and 1 base, there was a span of 16 bases. This sample is part of a study of T cell responses to AZD1222 COVID-19 vaccine. This TCR was recovered from an adult in good health. The sample in question was peripheral blood, obtained on day 0 of AZD1222 vaccination. The chain links TRBV6-6 to TRBJ2-5; D tentatively fits TRBD1 or TRBD2 (6 bases each). In DNA, the CDR3 is TGTGCCAGCAAGTCCGGCGGGACACGCCAAGAGACCCAGTACTTC. Translated, it gives CASKSGGTRQETQYF.